The 24 T cell receptor beta chains below come from one sample, sequenced in a study of blood T cells in healthy people across ages. Alongside a J-beta primer mix, a sample-barcoded 5' primer served in a second PCR lasting roughly 7 to 11 cycles. TCRdb recomputed calls from the 5' RACE reads with MiXCR, one row per CDR3 protein. The table lists hundreds of thousands of distinct CDR3 sequences, 52% of them singletons, with about 14% in the top ten. Sequenced: blood. The receptors were sampled from a woman older than 75 in good health.

This clonotype was recorded many times. The chain carries TRBV6-6 and TRBJ2-7; 16 bases are shared with TRBD2. V lost 7 bases, J lost 7 bases, and 7 bases stayed unmatched. The CDR3 sequence is 15 residues long. Per the germline V gene, CDR1 is MNHNY and CDR2 is SVGAGI (reference sequence). The CDR3 spells CASTAWGLAGGEQYF. The CDR3 region has the DNA TGTGCCAGCACTGCCTGGGGACTAGCGGGAGGGGAGCAGTACTTC.

This chain joins TRBV7-9 and TRBJ2-2; D gene ambiguous. V was trimmed by 2 bases and J by 7 bases, leaving 14 bases between them. Per germline, CDR1 SEHNR and CDR2 FQNEAQ (reference sequence). The CDR3 has 15 residues. The CDR3 here is CASSLTRNAFGELFF. CDR3 nucleotide sequence: TGTGCCAGCAGCTTAACGAGGAATGCTTTCGGGGAGCTGTTTTTT.

As concerns this clonotype: A read error is possible here, since a much larger clone lies one base away. The V and J genes are TRBV6-6 and TRBJ1-5, with D perhaps matching TRBD1 (5 bases). This CDR3 contains 15 residues. The germline V gene encodes CDR1 MNHNY and CDR2 SVGAGI (reference sequence). The CDR3 here is CARSYSDGGNRPQHF. DNA of the CDR3: TGTGCCCGCAGTTACTCGGATGGGGGAAATCGGCCCCAGCATTTT.

The V gene is TRBV7-9, the J gene TRBJ2-2; D not resolved. The CDR3 is 16 residues long. Germline CDR1 reads SEHNR; CDR2 reads FQNEAQ (reference sequence). V was clipped by 2 bases and J by 0 bases, with 10 bases between them. In nucleotides, the CDR3 is TGTGCCAGCAGCTTATCGGCCATCACGAACACCGGGGAGCTGTTTTTT. This gives the protein CASSLSAITNTGELFF. Combining the CDR3 with reference TRBV7-9 and TRBJ2-2 gives the whole variable domain DTGVSQNPRHKITKRGQNVTFRCDPISEHNRLYWYRQTLGQGPEFLTYFQNEAQLEKSRLLSDRFSAERPKGSFSTLEIQRTEQGDSAMYLCASSLSAITNTGELFFGEGSRLTVL.

For this clonotype: A much larger clonotype is one base distant, so this may be a read error. The chain is built from TRBV20-1 and TRBJ2-3, with 7 bases fitting TRBD2. Per germline, CDR1 DFQATT and CDR2 SNEGSKA (reference sequence). Trimming removed 3 bases from V and 1 base from J; junction bases left unmatched: 7. CDR3 length: 15 residues. Here the CDR3 DNA reads TGCAGTGCTAGGGGGACTATGATACGCACAGATACGCAGTATTTT. Its protein is CSARGTMIRTDTQYF.

The chain combines TRBV12-3 or TRBV12-4 with TRBJ2-1; D not resolved. Trimming shortened V by 7 bases and J by 8 bases, and 9 bases separated the two germline ends. This CDR3 comprises 11 residues. Here the CDR3 reads CASTPRDEQFF. The CDR3 DNA is TGTGCCAGCACCCCTAGGGATGAGCAGTTCTTC.

This sequence joins TRBV7-9 and TRBJ2-3, with a possible D match to TRBD1 (6 bases). CDR1 SEHNR and CDR2 FQNEAQ come from the germline V gene (reference sequence). CDR3 length: 16 residues. V shed 1 base and J shed 1 base, with 12 bases lying between them. Written as DNA, the CDR3 is TGTGCCAGCAGCTTAGAAGGGGGAACAGGCACAGATACGCAGTATTTT. It codes for CASSLEGGTGTDTQYF.

In this sample, this clonotype turned up many times. The rearrangement uses TRBV5-1 and TRBJ2-5; TRBD1 might be the D (5 bases). CDR1 is SGHRS, CDR2 YFSETQ, per germline. Trimming shortened V by 1 base and J by 3 bases, and 7 bases separated the two germline ends. CDR3 length: 13 residues. The CDR3 spells CASSLLTEETQYF. The CDR3 DNA reads TGCGCCAGCAGCTTGTTGACAGAAGAGACCCAGTACTTC.

This clonotype appeared once. This rearrangement joins TRBV3-1 to TRBJ1-2; 10 nucleotides match TRBD1. CDR1 and CDR2 from the germline V gene are LGHDT and YNNKEL (reference sequence). J lost 2 bases, V lost 3 bases, and 6 bases had no gene match. This CDR3 region has 16 residues. In nucleotides, the CDR3 is TGTGCCAGCAGCCACGAATTGACAGGGGGCAACTATGGCTACACCTTC. This gives the protein CASSHELTGGNYGYTF.

The sample holds many counts of this clonotype. The chain is built from TRBV15 and TRBJ2-4; D ambiguous. This CDR3 is 19 amino acids long. Trimming took 0 bases from V and 2 from J, leaving 20 bases between them. Germline V gene data show CDR1 as LNHNV and CDR2 as YYDKDF (reference sequence). The CDR3 sequence: CATSRDIADTLLTKNIQYF. For the CDR3, the DNA is TGTGCCACCAGCAGAGATATTGCAGACACCCTTTTGACCAAAAACATTCAGTACTTC. Full variable domain (rest looked up from reference TRBV15 and TRBJ2-4): DAMVIQNPRYQVTQFGKPVTLSCSQTLNHNVMYWYQQKSSQAPKLLFHYYDKDFNNEADTPDNFQSRRPNTSFCFLDIRSPGLGDTAMYLCATSRDIADTLLTKNIQYFGAGTRLSVL.

This clonotype occurred many times. The chain has TRBV28 and TRBJ2-7; the D is unclear. V gave up 7 bases and J gave up 3 bases, with 10 bases separating them. The CDR3 spans 12 residues. Germline values: CDR1 MDHEN, CDR2 SYDVKM. CDR3 sequence (DNA): TGTGCCAGCACAGCCGGTATCTACGAGCAGTACTTC. Its translation: CASTAGIYEQYF.

This clonotype was found many times. This rearrangement joins TRBV7-9 to TRBJ2-7; TRBD2 agrees at 10 bases. V dropped 2 bases and J dropped 3; count of bases not matched to a gene: 4. Germline CDR1 and CDR2: SEHNR and FQNEAQ (reference sequence). The CDR3 covers 15 residues. DNA of the CDR3: TGTGCCAGCAGCTTAACTAGCGGGATCGTCTACGAGCAGTACTTC. Translation gives CASSLTSGIVYEQYF.

To note about this clonotype: Since a much larger clone is just one base distant, this may be a read error. The CDR3 loop reads CASSARTGNNEQFF. DNA of the CDR3: TGCGCCAGCTCCGCCCGGACAGGGAACAATGAGCAGTTCTTC. This chain links TRBV5-1 with TRBJ2-1; 8 bases line up with TRBD1. V shed 7 bases and J 5 bases; nucleotides not matched to a gene: 8. Germline CDR1 is SGHRS and CDR2 is YFSETQ. The CDR3 extends over 14 amino acids.

A single count supports this clonotype. The chain is built from TRBV29-1 and TRBJ1-4; TRBD1 agrees at 9 bases. CDR1 and CDR2 (germline): SQVTM, ANQGSEA. CDR3 size: 15 residues. The junction had 5 bases not matched to a gene; V was cut back by 1 base and J by 5 bases. CDR3 amino acids: CSVEALDRGNEKLFF. The CDR3 nucleotides read TGCAGCGTTGAAGCACTGGACAGGGGAAATGAAAAACTGTTTTTT.

The CDR3 nucleotides read TGTGCCAGCAGCTCCCAGGGGGTTAGCAATCAGCCCCAGCATTTT. This translates into CASSSQGVSNQPQHF. The chain is built from TRBV9 and TRBJ1-5; 7 nucleotides agree with TRBD1. The CDR3 sequence is 15 residues long. Germline lookup yields CDR1 SGDLS and CDR2 YYNGEE. Trimming removed 4 bases from V and 0 bases from J; junction bases left unmatched: 4.

This rearrangement joins TRBV5-1 to TRBJ2-5; 8 bases align to TRBD2. CDR3 length: 15 residues. The V and J ends lost 4 bases and 4 bases, in that order; junction bases with no gene match: 9. CDR1 SGHRS and CDR2 YFSETQ come from the germline V gene. The CDR3 DNA reads TGCGCCAGCAGCCCCGGGTTAGCGGGGATAGAGACCCAGTACTTC. Translation gives CASSPGLAGIETQYF.

In this sample, this clonotype turned up many times. The chain combines TRBV28 with TRBJ1-6; TRBD1 matches 9 bases. The CDR3 totals 15 residues. Germline CDR1 is MDHEN and CDR2 is SYDVKM. V trimming: 4 bases; J trimming: 10 bases; junction bases outside the gene matches: 8. CDR3 protein: CASSSPGTGISPLHF. As DNA, the CDR3 is TGTGCCAGCAGTTCCCCGGGGACAGGGATCTCACCCCTCCACTTT. Combining the CDR3 with reference TRBV28 and TRBJ1-6 gives the whole variable domain DVKVTQSSRYLVKRTGEKVFLECVQDMDHENMFWYRQDPGLGLRLIYFSYDVKMKEKGDIPEGYSVSREKKERFSLILESASTNQTSMYLCASSSPGTGISPLHFGNGTRLTVT.

Here the CDR3 reads CASSALSPGTGRNEQYF. The CDR3 bases are TGTGCCAGCAGTGCCCTCTCCCCCGGGACAGGGAGGAATGAGCAGTACTTC. The chain is built from TRBV6-1 and TRBJ2-1, with 9 nucleotides matching TRBD1. The J call is in doubt because the DNA end fits TRBJ2-7 better. The CDR3 contains 17 residues. Germline V lookup: CDR1 MNHNS, CDR2 SASEGT.

In this sample, this clonotype turned up many times. The chain couples TRBV5-1 to TRBJ2-1; D remains ambiguous. This CDR3 comprises 14 residues. From germline, CDR1 is SGHRS and CDR2 YFSETQ. Trimming took off 0 bases at V and 9 bases at J, with 13 bases between the two ends. The DNA of the CDR3 is TGCGCCAGCAGCTTGGGGGCTGGGGTAGCTGAGCAGTTCTTC. Protein: CASSLGAGVAEQFF.

This rearrangement joins TRBV20-1 to TRBJ2-3; D not resolved. The CDR3 loop spans 13 amino acids. V was shortened by 3 bases and J by 0 bases, with 7 bases between the two germline ends. Germline V CDR1 and CDR2: DFQATT, SNEGSKA (reference sequence). The CDR3 reads CSASLPSTDTQYF. CDR3 DNA sequence: TGCAGTGCTAGTCTGCCCAGCACAGATACGCAGTATTTT.

The chain employs TRBV27 and TRBJ1-6; D is unclear. The ends were cut back, 4 bases at V and 9 bases at J, with 10 bases in the middle. This CDR3 has 13 residues. In germline, CDR1 is MNHEY, CDR2 SMNVEV (reference sequence). The CDR3 region is CASSSSIGSPLHF. The CDR3 coding sequence is TGTGCCAGCAGTTCATCCATTGGTTCACCCCTCCACTTT.

The chain has TRBV20-1 and TRBJ2-5; D not resolved. The J call could be wrong; TRBJ2-1 is a better fit for the DNA end. This CDR3 spans 15 amino acids. CDR1 and CDR2 (germline): DFQATT, SNEGSKA (reference sequence). CDR3 nucleotides: TGCAGTGCTATTCTGGCCTGGCAGTACCAAGAGACCCAGTTCTTC. Translation gives CSAILAWQYQETQFF.

A few counts support this clonotype. This chain joins TRBV12-3 or TRBV12-4 and TRBJ2-3; TRBD1 matches 8 bases. With V trimmed by 3 bases and J by 4 bases, 6 bases remained unmatched. The CDR3 is made up of 15 amino acids. The CDR3 DNA reads TGTGCCAGCAGTTTCTTTCGGACAGGGTCAGATACGCAGTATTTT. It codes for CASSFFRTGSDTQYF.

This clonotype turned up a few times. The chain couples TRBV12-3 or TRBV12-4 to TRBJ2-6, with D perhaps TRBD2 (6 bases). There are 17 residues in the CDR3. Trimming removed 6 bases from V and 0 bases from J, with 15 bases in between. CDR3 in amino acids: CASSPQGGGSGANVLTF. The CDR3 DNA follows: TGTGCCAGCAGCCCTCAGGGAGGAGGCTCTGGGGCCAACGTCCTGACTTTC.